This section outlines one T cell receptor beta chain sequence together with its context. This clone is a singleton in its sample. Its antigen target is currently unknown. Per-base qualities were not stored, and no clone one base away is much larger. The V end gives up 9 bases and the J end 5 bases, leaving 13 bases in the junction not matched to a gene. As encoded in the germline V gene, CDR1 is KGHDR while CDR2 is SFDVKD. The CDR3 goes from the cysteine to the phenylalanine over 15 residues. Of the read, only the CDR3 DNA is kept; its 45 bases are in frame from base 1. This specimen belongs to a study of blood T cell repertoires in COVID-19 (dated by TCRdb to about 2020). About the study as a whole: Samples from collaborators originated in the United States, Italy and Spain and spanned both the acute and convalescent phases of COVID-19. The dataset comprised deeply sampled blood TCRbeta repertoires from subjects exposed to, actively infected with, or recovered from COVID-19. Sample metadata almost always included a de-identified subject ID, COVID-19 status, age in years and sex. The material from the prospective study consisted of cDNA or gDNA derived from T cells, B-cell-depleted T cells, or PBMCs. Where available, HLA class I and class II types were obtained from metadata supplied by the sample provider rather than from assay-based typing. Samples were obtained from the ongoing ImmuneRACE study (first 160 participants) and from 1,000 to 1,500 subjects provided by 6 global collaborators. A freely available public database, intended as a resource for researchers studying the immune response to SARS-CoV-2, is where the repertoires were released.

The full study reports these points: The amount of clinical and demographic metadata varied by source and participant and was provided uncurated.

TCRbeta CDR3 regions were amplified from genomic DNA by means of the immunoSEQ Assay, a bias-controlled multiplex PCR. Per the original workflow: Nucleated cell counts per sample were estimated from amplification of reference gene primers within the assay. To quantify the absolute abundance of each unique TCRbeta CDR3 rearrangement, sequence reads were collapsed and filtered. Productive Simpson clonality was computed per sample as the square root of Simpson's diversity index over productive rearrangements. TCRdb stores this immuneACCESS table with in-frame sequences only. Part of the clones is absent; in the studies checked, under half of the shortfall reflects unresolved V genes, and no reason is known for the rest. V and J calls and clone size follow that table, whereas D and trimming were derived from the DNA. The table for this sample lists about 500,000 clones; roughly 89% of them were counted only once. Clones ranked in the top ten supply around 0.9% of the sample.

In Seattle, one collaborating source enrolled patients while the infection was active and tracked those patients longitudinally over the course of disease. Collaborating institutions collected whole blood in K2EDTA tubes following their own protocols. For TCRbeta analysis, collaborators shipped samples as frozen whole blood, isolated PBMCs, or DNA extracted from either of those sample types. The receptor was derived from a man aged 18 to 30 with COVID-19, enrolled during active disease. The sequencing sample was made of peripheral blood. The chain was built from TRBV24-1 and TRBJ2-3, and 7 junction bases match TRBD1. In nucleotide form, the sequence is TGTGCCACCTCACGAGGGGGCCCGAGCGGAGATACGCAGTATTTT. This gives the protein CATSRGGPSGDTQYF.